The sequence of this TCR beta chain was determined in a study of preoperative IRX-2 immunotherapy in early breast cancer. Assay: immunoSEQ multiplex PCR; the TCRdb copy retains only in-frame clones and omits some. The table shows 25,000 to 30,000 clones, with around 75% occurring only once. The treatment denotes: preoperative locoregional IRX-2 cytokine immunotherapy. Samples came from a phase Ib trial of preoperative locoregional IRX-2 cytokine immunotherapy. The sequencing here drew on lymph node tissue, taken after IRX-2 immunotherapy. The clonotype comes from a human donor with breast cancer.

CDR3 amino acids: CASSLIAANTEAFF. CDR3 DNA: TGTGCCAGCAGCTTAATTGCAGCGAACACTGAAGCTTTCTTT. V usage is TRBV11-3 and J usage is TRBJ1-1, with D hard to call. The germline V gene encodes CDR1 SGHNT and CDR2 YENEEA. The CDR3 is made up of 14 amino acids. The V gene lost 2 bases and the J gene lost 1 base, with 8 bases spanning the gap.